The present T cell receptor beta chain was sequenced within a study of cytomegalovirus exposure and HLA in healthy donors. Study findings and constraints: The study recorded 150 to 200 TCR beta chains that were cytomegalovirus-associated.

Sequenced by immunoSEQ multiplex PCR; TCRdb stores in-frame clones only, minus some. The table has about 160,000 clones, roughly 86% seen once. A single count supports this clone. What it binds is unknown. Sequencing was done on a sample of PBMCs. The source of this sequence is a woman aged 18-30 years in good health and CMV-seropositive.

The CDR3 region has the DNA TGCGCCAGCACGGTACAGGGTAACGGTGAGCAGTTCTTC. This encodes CASTVQGNGEQFF. V is TRBV5-1 and J is TRBJ2-1; tentatively, D is TRBD1 (6 bases). The CDR3 runs to 13 residues. Trimming cost V 6 bases and J 9 bases, with 16 bases left between them. In germline, CDR1 is SGHRS, CDR2 YFSETQ.